The 10 T cell receptor beta chains below come from one sample, sequenced in a study of T-cell reconstitution after alpha-beta-depleted transplantation in children. During its preparation, the TCRbeta library received unique molecular identifiers. Each CDR3 protein gets one entry after TCRdb re-called the PCR reads with MiXCR. The repertoire includes over 550,000 distinct CDR3 sequences, roughly a tenth of them detected once, and less than 4.5% sits in the top ten. This specimen was PBMCs from the stem cell graft donor, taken from the stem cell graft. The receptors originated from a human donor who donated a stem cell graft to a child with acute myeloid leukemia.

V and J are TRBV5-1 and TRBJ2-1; TRBD2 agrees at 12 bases. CDR3 length equals 19 residues. The V segment lost 4 bases and the J segment 0 bases; nucleotides outside the gene matches: 11. The V gene's germline CDR1 is SGHRS and CDR2 YFSETQ. CDR3 nucleotides: TGCGCCAGCAGCCCCGGACTAGCGGGACTAAAAAGCTCCTACAATGAGCAGTTCTTC. It codes for CASSPGLAGLKSSYNEQFF.

This clonotype has just a few counts. The CDR3 loop is CASSLWSIESSTDTQYF. CDR3 sequence (DNA): TGTGCCAGCAGTTTATGGAGTATCGAGTCCTCTACGGATACGCAGTATTTT. The genes are TRBV28 and TRBJ2-3; no definite D call. There are 17 residues in the CDR3. Trimming stripped 0 bases from V and 6 bases from J, with 19 bases between. From germline, CDR1 is MDHEN and CDR2 SYDVKM.

This clonotype was observed a few times. This chain connects TRBV6-1 to TRBJ2-3; weak D call: TRBD1 (6 bases). Germline CDR1 is MNHNS and CDR2 is SASEGT. Trimming took off 6 bases at V and 2 bases at J, with 12 bases between the two ends. The length of the CDR3 is 14 residues. The CDR3 DNA sequence: TGTGCCAGCAGCATACAGGGAGACACAGATACGCAGTATTTT. It specifies CASSIQGDTDTQYF.

This clonotype was seen more than once but under ten times. The chain carries TRBV3-1 and TRBJ1-4; TRBD1 agrees at 7 bases. Per germline, CDR1 LGHDT and CDR2 YNNKEL (reference sequence). This CDR3 contains 12 residues. With 1 base clipped from V and 15 bases from J, the junction kept 5 bases outside the gene matches. CDR3 residues: CASSQGTQGVFF. Written as DNA, the CDR3 is TGTGCCAGCAGCCAAGGAACCCAGGGGGTGTTTTTT.

The J gene is TRBJ2-1, the V gene TRBV30; 13 bases line up with TRBD2. The V and J ends lost 0 bases and 4 bases, in that order; junction bases with no gene match: 6. From germline, CDR1 is GTSNPN and CDR2 SVGIG (reference sequence). This CDR3 region has 17 residues. The CDR3 loop is CAWSVGGTSGAYNEQFF. In nucleotides, the CDR3 is TGTGCCTGGAGTGTAGGAGGGACTAGCGGGGCGTACAATGAGCAGTTCTTC.

This clonotype has just a few counts. The V gene is TRBV20-1, the J gene TRBJ1-5; TRBD1 agrees at 7 bases. The J segment lost 4 bases and the V segment lost 4 bases, leaving 4 bases of the junction unmatched. From germline, CDR1 is DFQATT and CDR2 SNEGSKA (reference sequence). The CDR3 runs to 13 residues. The CDR3: CSATPGQNQPQHF. The CDR3 nucleotides are TGCAGTGCTACCCCGGGACAGAATCAGCCCCAGCATTTT.

The CDR3 loop is CASSFPTTGTTEAFF. In DNA, the CDR3 is TGTGCCAGCAGTTTTCCCACCACAGGGACGACTGAAGCTTTCTTT. The V gene is TRBV28, the J gene TRBJ1-1; D possibly corresponds to TRBD1 (6 bases). The CDR3 is made up of 15 amino acids. The ends were cut back, 3 bases at V and 5 bases at J, with 16 bases in the middle. Germline CDR1 MDHEN, CDR2 SYDVKM. The full variable domain, with the rest looked up from reference TRBV28 and TRBJ1-1, is DVKVTQSSRYLVKRTGEKVFLECVQDMDHENMFWYRQDPGLGLRLIYFSYDVKMKEKGDIPEGYSVSREKKERFSLILESASTNQTSMYLCASSFPTTGTTEAFFGQGTRLTVV.

This rearrangement joins TRBV4-2 to TRBJ2-4; D remains unclear. The CDR3 is 15 amino acids. The ends were cut back, 1 base at V and 7 bases at J, with 14 bases in the middle. Germline V lookup: CDR1 LGHNA, CDR2 YNFKEQ. In DNA, the CDR3 is TGTGCCAGCAGCCAAGGATCAGAAACGAGGAACATTCAGTACTTC. It translates to CASSQGSETRNIQYF.

This clonotype was observed at least ten times. This chain joins TRBV29-1 and TRBJ2-1; tentatively, D is TRBD2 (6 bases). There are 12 residues in the CDR3. CDR1 is SQVTM and CDR2 is ANQGSEA in the germline V gene. Trimming took 3 bases from V and 7 from J, leaving 10 bases between them. Here the CDR3 reads CSVDHLANEQFF. The DNA for the CDR3 is TGCAGCGTTGACCATCTAGCGAATGAGCAGTTCTTC.

V and J are TRBV12-3 or TRBV12-4 and TRBJ2-3; 12 bases are a match to TRBD2. The V gene end was trimmed by 6 bases and the J gene end by 5 bases; junction bases not matched to a gene: 12. This CDR3 has 17 residues. The DNA for the CDR3 is TGTGCCAGCAGCAAAAGGACTAGCGGGATAGAGATAGATACGCAGTATTTT. Translated, it gives CASSKRTSGIEIDTQYF.